One sample yielded the 5 T cell receptor beta chains listed below, sequenced in a study of shared clonotypes between healthy human individuals (dated by TCRdb to 2018 to 2021). Library creation used the immunoSEQ multiplex PCR assay. Entries here come from immuneACCESS through TCRdb and include only in-frame sequences with V and J called. Some clones fail to appear in such tables; in the studies checked, an unresolved V gene covers under half of the shortfall, and the cause of the remainder is unknown. The sample table contains about 960,000 clones; only one count was recorded for less than 85% of them. The top ten clonotypes cover around 1.4% of the sample. Sequenced sample: memory CD4+ T cells sorted from blood. What the cell subset or site label conveys for this sample: CD45RA-negative fraction. Receptor source: a man aged 18 to 30 in good health.

The chain employs TRBV18 and TRBJ1-2; D might be TRBD1 (5 bases). This CDR3 has 14 amino acids. Germline V gene sequence: CDR1 KGHSH, CDR2 LQKENI. V lost 1 base and J lost 3, with 9 bases in between. The CDR3 loop is CASSPRDADYGYTF. The CDR3 DNA sequence: TGTGCCAGCTCACCACGGGACGCGGACTATGGCTACACCTTC.

In regard to this clone: The same CDR3 arises from other DNA sequences in this sample as well. The chain is built from TRBV25-1 and TRBJ2-7; the match to TRBD1 covers 8 bases. The trim removed 4 bases at V and 0 bases at J, leaving 5 bases unmatched. Germline V gives CDR1 MGHDK, CDR2 SYGVNS. The CDR3 length is 15 residues. The CDR3 bases are TGTGCCAGCAGTGGCCGGGACAGGAGCTCCTACGAGCAGTACTTC. Residues: CASSGRDRSSYEQYF.

V usage is TRBV15 and J usage is TRBJ2-1; D possibly matches TRBD1 or TRBD2 (5 bases each). Germline V gene sequence: CDR1 LNHNV, CDR2 YYDKDF (reference sequence). The CDR3 sequence is 16 residues long. Trimming shortened V by 1 base and J by 12 bases, and 22 bases separated the two germline ends. In nucleotides, the CDR3 is TGTGCCACCAGCAGAGCGTATTCCGGGGCCAGACTCCCGCAGTTCTTC. The encoded protein is CATSRAYSGARLPQFF.

This chain joins TRBV4-1 and TRBJ1-6; D gene uncertain. The CDR3 spans 17 residues. In germline, CDR1 is MGHRA, CDR2 YSYEKL. V was cut by 1 base and J by 0 bases, with 10 bases left in between. This CDR3 reads CASSQVPLSSYNSPLHF. For the CDR3, the DNA is TGCGCCAGCAGCCAAGTCCCCTTGAGCTCCTATAATTCACCCCTCCACTTT.

The chain is built from TRBV6-5 and TRBJ2-7; 9 bases are a match to TRBD2. The CDR3 contains 14 residues. After removal of 7 bases from V and 5 bases from J, the junction contained 9 bases not matched to a gene. Germline loops: CDR1 MNHEY, CDR2 SVGAGI. CDR3 DNA sequence: TGTGCCAGCAAGTGGCGGGAGGGCCTAAACGAGCAGTACTTC. Translated: CASKWREGLNEQYF.